These T cell receptor beta chains were read from a single sample in a study of OX40 agonist ivuxolimab in advanced cancers. The assay was immunoSEQ multiplex PCR, and TCRdb's table has in-frame clones only and misses some. The table shows about 110,000 clones, with around 93% occurring only once. The sample was CD4+ or CD8+ T cells sorted from blood, taken in a trial of the OX40 agonist ivuxolimab. These receptors were taken from an adult with an advanced solid tumor such as melanoma, head and neck, liver or kidney cancer. The CDR3 runs from the conserved cysteine through the conserved F or W. A D gene is named only where the DNA matches it firmly. Some rows mark clone size as missing; the rest say once, few, many or name a class of expanded clone.

D gene: -; V gene: TRBV11-2; J gene: TRBJ1-1; clone size: -; CDR3 protein: CASSSILGTEAFF; CDR3 DNA: TGTGCCAGCAGCTCGATCCTTGGCACTGAAGCTTTCTTT
D gene: TRBD2; V gene: TRBV19; J gene: TRBJ2-1; clone size: -; CDR3 protein: CASSRLAGGPRDEQFF; CDR3 DNA: TGTGCCAGTAGTAGATTAGCGGGAGGGCCTAGGGATGAGCAGTTCTTC
D gene: TRBD2; V gene: TRBV30; J gene: TRBJ2-3; clone size: -; CDR3 protein: CAWSRGGDTDTQYF; CDR3 DNA: TGTGCCTGGAGCCGGGGGGGCGACACAGATACGCAGTATTTT
D gene: -; V gene: TRBV4-1; J gene: TRBJ2-5; clone size: -; CDR3 protein: CASSQDGDTRYQETQYF; CDR3 DNA: TGCGCCAGCAGCCAAGATGGGGACACCCGGTACCAAGAGACCCAGTACTTC
D gene: -; V gene: TRBV19; J gene: TRBJ1-5; clone size: -; CDR3 protein: CASSIGSSRNQPQHF; CDR3 DNA: TGTGCCAGTAGTATAGGATCCAGCCGCAATCAGCCCCAGCATTTT
D gene: -; V gene: TRBV4-2; J gene: TRBJ2-1; clone size: once; CDR3 protein: CASSQGSTSINEQFF; CDR3 DNA: TGTGCCAGCAGCCAAGGCAGTACATCGATCAATGAGCAGTTCTTC
D gene: -; V gene: TRBV18; J gene: TRBJ2-3; clone size: -; CDR3 protein: CASSPGSADTQYF; CDR3 DNA: TGTGCCAGCTCACCCGGGAGTGCAGATACGCAGTATTTT
D gene: TRBD1; V gene: TRBV6-1; J gene: TRBJ2-7; clone size: -; CDR3 protein: CASSERGQGRSEQYF; CDR3 DNA: TGTGCCAGCAGTGAAAGGGGACAGGGCCGGAGCGAGCAGTACTTC
D gene: -; V gene: TRBV19; J gene: TRBJ2-7; clone size: once; CDR3 protein: CASSPSEIHYEQYF; CDR3 DNA: TGTGCCAGTAGTCCCTCTGAAATACACTACGAGCAGTACTTC
D gene: TRBD1; V gene: TRBV4-1; J gene: TRBJ1-6; clone size: -; CDR3 protein: CASSQDPRGRYSPLHF; CDR3 DNA: TGCGCCAGCAGCCAAGATCCCAGGGGGCGATATTCACCCCTCCACTTT
D gene: TRBD1; V gene: TRBV5-8; J gene: TRBJ2-5; clone size: -; CDR3 protein: CASSLRTGRRETQYF; CDR3 DNA: TGTGCCAGCAGCCTCCGGACAGGTCGACGGGAGACCCAGTACTTC
D gene: -; V gene: TRBV2; J gene: TRBJ2-3; clone size: -; CDR3 protein: CASSGALSTDTQYF; CDR3 DNA: TGTGCCAGCAGTGGGGCCCTAAGCACAGATACGCAGTATTTT
D gene: -; V gene: TRBV21-1; J gene: TRBJ2-2; clone size: -; CDR3 protein: CASSNRGWHRGAVF; CDR3 DNA: TGTGCCAGCAGCAACAGGGGTTGGCACCGGGGAGCTGTTTTT
D gene: TRBD2; V gene: TRBV6-1; J gene: TRBJ2-5; clone size: -; CDR3 protein: CASSRRTSEQETQYF; CDR3 DNA: TGTGCCAGCAGTAGAAGGACTAGCGAACAAGAGACCCAGTACTTC
D gene: TRBD1; V gene: TRBV2; J gene: TRBJ1-2; clone size: -; CDR3 protein: CASRQGAQLGGYTF; CDR3 DNA: TGTGCCAGCAGACAGGGGGCGCAATTAGGTGGCTACACCTTC
D gene: -; V gene: TRBV2; J gene: TRBJ1-5; clone size: -; CDR3 protein: CASSGTRNSNQPQHF; CDR3 DNA: TGTGCCAGCAGTGGGACAAGAAATAGCAATCAGCCCCAGCATTTT
D gene: -; V gene: TRBV5-6; J gene: TRBJ2-5; clone size: -; CDR3 protein: CASSLGTRTETQYF; CDR3 DNA: TGTGCCAGCAGCTTGGGAACTAGGACTGAGACCCAGTACTTC
D gene: -; V gene: TRBV4-2; J gene: TRBJ2-3; clone size: -; CDR3 protein: CASSQTGQPTDTQYF; CDR3 DNA: TGTGCCAGCAGCCAAACGGGACAACCCACAGATACGCAGTATTTT
D gene: TRBD1; V gene: TRBV2; J gene: TRBJ1-5; clone size: -; CDR3 protein: CASRPLTGGAQPQHF; CDR3 DNA: TGTGCCAGCAGGCCCTTAACAGGGGGGGCCCAGCCCCAGCATTTT
D gene: -; V gene: TRBV5-1; J gene: TRBJ1-4; clone size: -; CDR3 protein: CASSLAISEKLFF; CDR3 DNA: TGCGCCAGCAGCTTGGCCATTTCTGAAAAACTGTTTTTT
D gene: TRBD2; V gene: TRBV2; J gene: TRBJ2-1; clone size: -; CDR3 protein: CASSDIAGGYNEQFF; CDR3 DNA: TGTGCCAGCAGTGACATAGCGGGAGGGTACAATGAGCAGTTCTTC
D gene: TRBD2; V gene: TRBV9; J gene: TRBJ2-2; clone size: -; CDR3 protein: CASSVVASGSFSHGELFF; CDR3 DNA: TGTGCCAGCAGCGTAGTGGCTAGCGGGAGTTTTAGTCACGGGGAGCTGTTTTTT
D gene: -; V gene: TRBV6-5; J gene: TRBJ2-1; clone size: -; CDR3 protein: CASRDSGSEQFF; CDR3 DNA: TGTGCCAGCAGGGATTCAGGGAGTGAGCAGTTCTTC
D gene: -; V gene: TRBV18; J gene: TRBJ1-1; clone size: -; CDR3 protein: CASSPRGSMNTEAFF; CDR3 DNA: TGTGCCAGCTCACCACGCGGGAGCATGAACACTGAAGCTTTCTTT
D gene: -; V gene: TRBV23-1; J gene: TRBJ1-1; clone size: once; CDR3 protein: CASSLKGSRMNTEAFF; CDR3 DNA: TGCGCCAGCAGTCTGAAGGGGTCCCGCATGAACACTGAAGCTTTCTTT
D gene: -; V gene: TRBV5-4; J gene: TRBJ1-1; clone size: -; CDR3 protein: CASSSASGGSTEAFF; CDR3 DNA: TGTGCCAGCAGCTCCGCATCGGGGGGTAGCACTGAAGCTTTCTTT
D gene: -; V gene: TRBV5-7; J gene: TRBJ2-3; clone size: -; CDR3 protein: CASSEGQCTDTQYF; CDR3 DNA: TGTGCCAGCAGCGAAGGACAGTGCACAGATACGCAGTATTTT
D gene: -; V gene: TRBV6-5; J gene: TRBJ1-2; clone size: -; CDR3 protein: CASSTSQNYGYTF; CDR3 DNA: TGTGCCAGCAGCACGTCTCAAAACTATGGCTACACCTTC
D gene: -; V gene: TRBV6-4; J gene: TRBJ1-2; clone size: -; CDR3 protein: CASSDGRTNYGYTF; CDR3 DNA: TGTGCCAGCAGTGATGGGCGAACTAACTATGGCTACACCTTC
D gene: -; V gene: TRBV30; J gene: TRBJ1-6; clone size: -; CDR3 protein: CAWSRPGVSPLHF; CDR3 DNA: TGTGCCTGGAGCAGGCCAGGGGTTTCACCCCTCCACTTT
D gene: -; V gene: TRBV6-1; J gene: TRBJ1-2; clone size: -; CDR3 protein: CASSEYPVPSYGYTF; CDR3 DNA: TGTGCCAGCAGTGAATACCCAGTACCTTCTTATGGCTACACCTTC